This entry features one TCR beta chain sequence. The antigen is undetermined. Without the conserved terminal phenylalanine or tryptophan, this CDR3 likely stems from a read error. This sample was included in a study of breast tumors, draining lymph nodes, adjacent tissues. General study findings and limits: Data only fit, rather than demonstrated, lymph node origin of most tumor T cells. Compared with lymph nodes, tumors were less diverse; compared with nontumor tissue, more. Most tumor T cells seemingly derive from lymph node, then expand in tumor.

Samples came from axillary lymph nodes draining the breast cancer. Using its own MiXCR run on the multiplex PCR reads, TCRdb lists one record per CDR3 protein. The sample carries under 110,000 distinct CDR3 sequences, more than 25% recorded once. The CDR3 runs to 16 residues. Germline-derived CDR1 and CDR2 are SGHDT and YYEEEE. V shed 0 bases and J shed 0 bases, with 11 bases lying between them. The genes are TRBV5-6 and TRBJ2-3; D tentatively fits TRBD1 or TRBD2 (6 bases each). The TCR originated in a female donor with breast cancer. Some clones in this sample may be carry-over from other donors' samples. Sample: axillary lymph node tissue. In DNA form, the CDR3 reads TGTGCCAGCAGCTTGGTAGGGGGACTCAGCACAGATACGCAGTATTGT. Its translation is CASSLVGGLSTDTQYC.